This T cell receptor beta chain originates from a study of blood T cell repertoires in COVID-19. Measured with immunoSEQ multiplex PCR; TCRdb has only the in-frame clones, and not every one. The sample includes approximately 220,000 clones, just under 90% of them seen just once. This clone was counted only a few times. This CDR3 is 17 amino acids long. Germline V gene data show CDR1 as LNHDA and CDR2 as SQIVND (reference sequence). V was pared by 3 bases and J by 2 bases, with 19 bases between. Sequencing was carried out using peripheral blood. The receptor was isolated from a man aged 55 to 70 who had recovered from COVID-19. V usage is TRBV19 and J usage is TRBJ1-1, with D perhaps TRBD1 (6 bases). The chain's CDR3 is CASSIIRGLEGNTEAFF. DNA for the CDR3: TGTGCCAGTAGTATCATCAGGGGCCTAGAGGGAAACACTGAAGCTTTCTTT.